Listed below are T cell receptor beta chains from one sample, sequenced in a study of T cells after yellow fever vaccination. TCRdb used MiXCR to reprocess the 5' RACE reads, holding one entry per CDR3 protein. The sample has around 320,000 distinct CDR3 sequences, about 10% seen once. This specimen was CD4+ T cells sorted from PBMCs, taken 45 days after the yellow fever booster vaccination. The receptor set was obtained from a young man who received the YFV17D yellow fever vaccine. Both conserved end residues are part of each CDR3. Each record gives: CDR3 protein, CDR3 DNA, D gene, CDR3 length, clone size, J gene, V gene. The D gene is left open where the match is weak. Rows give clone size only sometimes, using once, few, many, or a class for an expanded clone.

CDR3: CASSLDKNQPQHF; DNA: TGTGCCAGCAGCCTTGACAAGAATCAGCCCCAGCATTTT; D: NA; length: 13; size: NA; J: TRBJ1-5; V: TRBV7-2
CDR3: CASSSRGGQQETQYF; DNA: TGTGCCAGCAGCTCTCGGGGGGGTCAGCAAGAGACCCAGTACTTC; D: TRBD2; length: 15; size: NA; J: TRBJ2-5; V: TRBV7-2
CDR3: CASSMGGTRDF; DNA: TGTGCCAGTAGTATGGGGGGCACACGGGATTTT; D: NA; length: 11; size: NA; J: TRBJ1-5; V: TRBV19
CDR3: CASSQGRYGELFF; DNA: TGCGCCAGCAGCCAGGGACGGTACGGGGAGCTGTTTTTT; D: NA; length: 13; size: NA; J: TRBJ2-2; V: TRBV5-1
CDR3: CASGLGQGVGTGELFF; DNA: TGTGCTAGTGGTTTGGGACAGGGGGTTGGCACCGGGGAGCTGTTTTTT; D: TRBD1; length: 16; size: few; J: TRBJ2-2; V: TRBV12-5
CDR3: CASSTSPGLAGPETQYF; DNA: TGTGCCAGCAGCACCTCGCCGGGACTAGCGGGCCCAGAGACCCAGTACTTC; D: TRBD2; length: 17; size: few; J: TRBJ2-5; V: TRBV7-2
CDR3: CASSQEPDRGSYNEQFF; DNA: TGCGCCAGCAGCCAAGAACCGGACAGGGGTTCCTACAATGAGCAGTTCTTC; D: TRBD1; length: 17; size: NA; J: TRBJ2-1; V: TRBV4-3
CDR3: CASRQGWAGGTDTQYF; DNA: TGTGCCAGCCGTCAGGGGTGGGCGGGGGGCACAGATACGCAGTATTTT; D: NA; length: 16; size: NA; J: TRBJ2-3; V: TRBV27
CDR3: CASSVTGNNEQFF; DNA: TGTGCCAGCAGCGTCACAGGGAACAATGAGCAGTTCTTC; D: NA; length: 13; size: NA; J: TRBJ2-1; V: TRBV4-2
CDR3: CASSLTTGSQPQHF; DNA: TGTGCCAGCAGCTTGACCACAGGGTCACAGCCCCAGCATTTT; D: NA; length: 14; size: NA; J: TRBJ1-5; V: TRBV7-2
CDR3: CASRLRDTNTEAFF; DNA: TGCGCCAGCAGACTGCGGGACACGAACACTGAAGCTTTCTTT; D: NA; length: 14; size: few; J: TRBJ1-1; V: TRBV5-1
CDR3: CASSLVRGRSQDTQYF; DNA: TGCGCCAGCAGCTTGGTAAGGGGAAGGTCACAGGATACGCAGTATTTT; D: NA; length: 16; size: few; J: TRBJ2-3; V: TRBV5-1
CDR3: CASRRGAANIQYF; DNA: TGTGCCAGCCGGCGGGGGGCCGCAAACATTCAGTACTTC; D: TRBD2; length: 13; size: NA; J: TRBJ2-4; V: TRBV6-5
CDR3: CASSAGTQQETQYF; DNA: TGCGCCAGCAGCGCAGGGACACAGCAAGAGACCCAGTACTTC; D: NA; length: 14; size: NA; J: TRBJ2-5; V: TRBV5-1
CDR3: CASSLGQGMSSPLHF; DNA: TGTGCCAGCAGCCTCGGACAGGGGATGAGTTCACCCCTCCACTTT; D: TRBD1; length: 15; size: NA; J: TRBJ1-6; V: TRBV7-3
CDR3: CASGEKGGGKTQYF; DNA: TGTGCCAGCGGCGAAAAAGGGGGCGGAAAGACCCAGTACTTC; D: TRBD1; length: 14; size: NA; J: TRBJ2-5; V: TRBV5-8
CDR3: CASSRGRPGANVLTF; DNA: TGTGCCAGCAGCAGGGGGAGACCTGGGGCCAACGTCCTGACTTTC; D: NA; length: 15; size: few; J: TRBJ2-6; V: TRBV3-1
CDR3: CASSFAGGSQPQHF; DNA: TGTGCCAGCAGTTTTGCAGGGGGCAGTCAGCCCCAGCATTTT; D: TRBD1; length: 14; size: NA; J: TRBJ1-5; V: TRBV12-3/TRBV12-4
CDR3: CASSEARTRRPWYTQYF; DNA: TGTGCCAGCAGTGAAGCCCGGACTAGGCGTCCTTGGTATACGCAGTATTTT; D: TRBD2; length: 17; size: few; J: TRBJ2-3; V: TRBV6-1
CDR3: CSARIGAGETQYF; DNA: TGCAGTGCTAGAATCGGGGCAGGGGAGACCCAGTACTTC; D: NA; length: 13; size: many; J: TRBJ2-5; V: TRBV20-1
CDR3: CASSQVRGTNEKLFF; DNA: TGCGCCAGCAGCCAAGTCAGGGGGACTAATGAAAAACTGTTTTTT; D: TRBD1; length: 15; size: NA; J: TRBJ1-4; V: TRBV4-1
CDR3: CASGLQAPMLEQYF; DNA: TGTGCTAGTGGTTTACAGGCCCCAATGCTAGAGCAGTACTTC; D: NA; length: 14; size: once; J: TRBJ2-7; V: TRBV12-5
CDR3: CATSPNKGGGNQPQHF; DNA: TGTGCCACCAGCCCCAATAAGGGGGGCGGCAATCAGCCCCAGCATTTT; D: NA; length: 16; size: many; J: TRBJ1-5; V: TRBV15
CDR3: CASSLGDSYNEQFF; DNA: TGCGCCAGCAGCTTGGGGGACAGTTACAATGAGCAGTTCTTC; D: TRBD1; length: 14; size: many; J: TRBJ2-1; V: TRBV5-1
CDR3: CASSPAGTALYNEQFF; DNA: TGCGCCAGCAGCCCGGCCGGGACAGCCCTCTACAATGAGCAGTTCTTC; D: TRBD1; length: 16; size: many; J: TRBJ2-1; V: TRBV5-1
CDR3: CASSRYTDDTEAFF; DNA: TGTGCCAGCAGCCGATATACGGACGACACTGAAGCTTTCTTT; D: NA; length: 14; size: NA; J: TRBJ1-1; V: TRBV3-1
CDR3: CASRPRVGNTEAFF; DNA: TGTGCCAGCAGACCCAGGGTTGGCAACACTGAAGCTTTCTTT; D: NA; length: 14; size: NA; J: TRBJ1-1; V: TRBV12-3/TRBV12-4